These 22 T cell receptor beta chains share one sample of origin, sequenced in a study of blood T cells in healthy people across ages. The use of a sample-barcoded 5' primer and a J-beta primer mix characterized a second PCR of roughly 7 to 11 cycles. TCRdb reanalysed the 5' RACE reads using MiXCR and keeps one entry per CDR3 protein. The sample lists 1.5 million to 2 million distinct CDR3 sequences, roughly 52% seen once, with approximately 2% in the top ten. Sequenced material: blood. The origin of the receptors is a woman between 40 and 50 years old in good health.

This clonotype appeared a few times. This chain uses TRBV6-1 with TRBJ2-7, with TRBD1 matching 12 bases. The CDR3 contains 15 residues. The germline V gene has CDR1 MNHNS and CDR2 SASEGT. J was trimmed by 4 bases and V by 7 bases; bases with no gene match: 8. The CDR3 DNA reads as TGTGCCAGCATCCCGGGACAGGGGGCGACTTACGAGCAGTACTTC. It yields the protein CASIPGQGATYEQYF.

This clonotype was found once. The J gene is TRBJ1-4, the V gene TRBV9; 8 bases line up with TRBD1. The CDR3 loop spans 18 amino acids. Unmatched junction bases numbered 13, after V lost 1 base and J lost 5 bases. Germline V gene sequence: CDR1 SGDLS, CDR2 YYNGEE. CDR3 nucleotide sequence: TGTGCCAGCAGCGTAACCTTAGTTCCCGGGACAGGAAATGAAAAACTGTTTTTT. Protein sequence: CASSVTLVPGTGNEKLFF.

This chain uses TRBV6-5 with TRBJ2-1, with D possibly matching TRBD1 (5 bases). The germline V gene has CDR1 MNHEY and CDR2 SVGAGI. The length of the CDR3 is 15 residues. Trimming took off 0 bases at V and 7 bases at J, with 13 bases between the two ends. The CDR3 coding sequence is TGTGCCAGCAGTTACTCCCCCCCAGCAGGGAATGAGCAGTTCTTC. Translated, it gives CASSYSPPAGNEQFF.

In this sample, this clonotype turned up a few times. This chain joins TRBV4-2 and TRBJ1-2, with D unclear. The germline V gene encodes CDR1 LGHNA and CDR2 YNFKEQ. This CDR3 is 16 amino acids long. The V and J ends lost 0 bases and 0 bases respectively, with 11 bases between them. CDR3 protein: CASSQDGPEANYGYTF. The CDR3, as DNA: TGTGCCAGCAGCCAAGACGGGCCGGAAGCTAACTATGGCTACACCTTC.

This clonotype occurred many times. The chain uses TRBV7-9 and TRBJ2-7; TRBD1 aligns across 7 bases. CDR3 size: 14 residues. CDR1 SEHNR and CDR2 FQNEAQ come from the germline V gene (reference sequence). With V trimmed by 5 bases and J by 2 bases, 6 bases remained unmatched. Here the CDR3 DNA reads TGTGCCAGCAGCCCCGGACAGGAGCCCTACGAGCAGTACTTC. This translates into CASSPGQEPYEQYF.

The V call is TRBV20-1, the J call TRBJ1-4; no definite D call. The ends were cut back, 6 bases at V and 7 bases at J, with 18 bases in the middle. The CDR3 has 14 amino acids. Germline V gene data show CDR1 as DFQATT and CDR2 as SNEGSKA (reference sequence). CDR3 nucleotides: TGCAGTGCGTCCCGGGCCTCAGGTCGTGAAAAACTGTTTTTT. Translated: CSASRASGREKLFF.

V and J are TRBV7-2 and TRBJ2-1, with 7 nucleotides matching TRBD2. The CDR3 spans 15 residues. Looked up from germline, CDR1 is SGHTA and CDR2 is FQGNSA. Trimming took 7 bases from V and 0 from J; bases not matched to a gene: 6. CDR3 DNA sequence: TGTGCCAGCAACCGTCGGGGGGACTCCTACAATGAGCAGTTCTTC. This codes for CASNRRGDSYNEQFF.

This clonotype has just a few counts. CDR3: CSVEDGWGSEGYTF. As DNA, the CDR3 is TGCAGCGTTGAAGATGGTTGGGGGTCAGAGGGCTACACCTTC. The J gene is TRBJ1-2, the V gene TRBV29-1, with D perhaps matching TRBD1 (5 bases). CDR1 SQVTM and CDR2 ANQGSEA come from the germline V gene. This CDR3 is 14 amino acids long. Trimming took off 0 bases at V and 8 bases at J, with 16 bases between the two ends.

This chain uses TRBV5-6 with TRBJ1-2, with 7 bases matching TRBD1. Trimming at V came to 3 bases and at J to 4 bases, leaving 12 bases not matched to a gene. Germline loops: CDR1 SGHDT, CDR2 YYEEEE. The length of the CDR3 is 16 residues. Here the CDR3 reads CASSSTTGTAIYGYTF. CDR3 DNA: TGTGCCAGCAGCTCTACTACCGGGACAGCCATCTATGGCTACACCTTC. Using reference TRBV5-6 and TRBJ1-2 for the parts outside the CDR3, the full variable domain is DAGVTQSPTHLIKTRGQQVTLRCSPKSGHDTVSWYQQALGQGPQFIFQYYEEEERQRGNFPDRFSGHQFPNYSSELNVNALLLGDSALYLCASSSTTGTAIYGYTFGSGTRLTVV.

V and J are TRBV7-2 and TRBJ1-6; 9 positions match TRBD1. Germline CDR1 SGHTA, CDR2 FQGNSA. The V gene end was trimmed by 5 bases and the J gene end by 7 bases; junction bases not matched to a gene: 15. The CDR3 sequence is 18 residues long. The CDR3, as DNA: TGTGCCAGCAGCCTCCAACCTCCGGGACAGGGTATGAATTCACCCCTCCACTTT. Its translation: CASSLQPPGQGMNSPLHF.

This clonotype occurred once. This chain connects TRBV29-1 to TRBJ2-3, with 14 nucleotides matching TRBD2. Trimming at V came to 5 bases and at J to 0 bases, leaving 4 bases not matched to a gene. The CDR3 has 16 residues. CDR1 SQVTM and CDR2 ANQGSEA come from the germline V gene. CDR3 bases: TGCAGCGTTACTGGGACTAGCGGGAGAAGCACAGATACGCAGTATTTT. Encoded protein: CSVTGTSGRSTDTQYF.

V usage is TRBV12-3 or TRBV12-4 and J usage is TRBJ1-4; no reliable D call. Trimming stripped 3 bases from V and 7 bases from J, with 9 bases between. There are 13 residues in the CDR3. DNA for the CDR3: TGTGCCAGCAGTTTCGGAGGAAGTGAAAAACTGTTTTTT. Encoded protein: CASSFGGSEKLFF.

The genes are TRBV7-8 and TRBJ1-2; D possibly corresponds to TRBD1 (5 bases). The V and J ends lost 4 bases and 7 bases respectively, with 22 bases between them. Germline V gene sequence: CDR1 SGHVS, CDR2 FQNEAQ. The CDR3 sequence is 16 residues long. The CDR3 region is CASSSSSGGKSGGYTF. The CDR3 DNA reads TGTGCCAGCAGCTCTTCTTCGGGGGGTAAAAGCGGTGGCTACACCTTC.

This chain joins TRBV20-1 and TRBJ2-7, with 9 bases that match TRBD1. Germline V gives CDR1 DFQATT, CDR2 SNEGSKA (reference sequence). CDR3 length: 13 amino acids. The V segment lost 8 bases and the J segment 1 base; nucleotides outside the gene matches: 6. The chain's CDR3 is CSQQGAVSYEQYF. CDR3 bases: TGCAGTCAACAGGGGGCCGTTTCCTACGAGCAGTACTTC.

The rearrangement links TRBV4-1 to TRBJ2-5; unclear D gene. V gave up 1 base and J gave up 2 bases, with 8 bases separating them. Germline-derived CDR1 and CDR2 are MGHRA and YSYEKL. This CDR3 is built from 14 residues. The CDR3 region has the DNA TGCGCCAGCAGCCAAGTTGTAACACAAGAGACCCAGTACTTC. Translation gives CASSQVVTQETQYF.

The rearrangement uses TRBV13 and TRBJ2-5, with 15 bases matching TRBD2. The CDR3 covers 16 residues. Trimming took 4 bases from V and 3 from J; bases not matched to a gene: 3. Germline loops: CDR1 PRHDT, CDR2 FYEKMQ (reference sequence). The CDR3, as DNA: TGTGCCAGCAGCTACGGGACTAGCGGGGGGAAAGAGACCCAGTACTTC. It specifies CASSYGTSGGKETQYF.

This chain connects TRBV20-1 to TRBJ2-3; TRBD2 matches 9 bases. The J segment lost 1 base and the V segment lost 5 bases, leaving 4 bases of the junction unmatched. This CDR3 is 14 amino acids long. Germline CDR1 is DFQATT and CDR2 is SNEGSKA (reference sequence). The CDR3 is CSALAGKGTDTQYF. The CDR3 bases are TGCAGTGCTCTAGCGGGGAAGGGCACAGATACGCAGTATTTT.

This clonotype was detected only once. The rearrangement uses TRBV20-1 and TRBJ1-5; unclear D gene. Germline CDR1 DFQATT, CDR2 SNEGSKA (reference sequence). V lost 3 bases and J lost 0, with 12 bases in between. This CDR3 contains 15 residues. The CDR3 DNA follows: TGCAGTGCTAGGTCAGCGGGCCGTAGCAATCAGCCCCAGCATTTT. The encoded protein is CSARSAGRSNQPQHF.

The chain recombines TRBV4-3 with TRBJ1-2, with a tentative D call TRBD1 (6 bases). Germline V CDR1 and CDR2: LGHNA, YSLEER. V dropped 0 bases and J dropped 8 bases, with 16 bases sitting between them. This CDR3 spans 15 amino acids. CDR3 DNA: TGCGCCAGCAGCCAAGATTGGGCGGCAGGGGACGGCTACACCTTC. It translates to CASSQDWAAGDGYTF.

The V gene is TRBV6-5, the J gene TRBJ1-6; weak D call: TRBD1 (5 bases). Trimming cost V 6 bases and J 9 bases, with 21 bases left between them. CDR1 is MNHEY, CDR2 SVGAGI, per germline. This CDR3 is built from 16 residues. Written as DNA, the CDR3 is TGTGCCAGCAGCACACTTTGGGAGGGACGGGCTTCACCCCTCCACTTT. Residues: CASSTLWEGRASPLHF.

This clonotype was counted a single time. The V call is TRBV5-4, the J call TRBJ2-1, with D hard to call. With 4 bases removed from V and 7 bases from J, the gap between germline ends came to 15 bases. Germline V gives CDR1 SGHNT, CDR2 YYREEE (reference sequence). The CDR3 has 14 amino acids. The CDR3 sequence is CASSRATDLNEQFF. In DNA, the CDR3 is TGTGCCAGCAGCCGCGCCACAGATTTAAATGAGCAGTTCTTC.

The chain couples TRBV11-1 to TRBJ2-5; TRBD1 agrees at 7 bases. This CDR3 spans 13 amino acids. V lost 5 bases and J lost 4; bases outside the gene matches: 4. Germline V gene lookup returns CDR1 SGHAT and CDR2 FQDESV (reference sequence). CDR3 nucleotide sequence: TGTGCCAGCAGCGCAGGGACAGTAGAGACCCAGTACTTC. It codes for CASSAGTVETQYF. Supplemented by reference TRBV11-1 and TRBJ2-5, the full variable domain reads EAEVAQSPRYKITEKSQAVAFWCDPISGHATLYWYRQILGQGPELLVQFQDESVVDDSQLPKDRFSAERLKGVDSTLKIQPAELGDSAMYLCASSAGTVETQYFGPGTRLLVL.